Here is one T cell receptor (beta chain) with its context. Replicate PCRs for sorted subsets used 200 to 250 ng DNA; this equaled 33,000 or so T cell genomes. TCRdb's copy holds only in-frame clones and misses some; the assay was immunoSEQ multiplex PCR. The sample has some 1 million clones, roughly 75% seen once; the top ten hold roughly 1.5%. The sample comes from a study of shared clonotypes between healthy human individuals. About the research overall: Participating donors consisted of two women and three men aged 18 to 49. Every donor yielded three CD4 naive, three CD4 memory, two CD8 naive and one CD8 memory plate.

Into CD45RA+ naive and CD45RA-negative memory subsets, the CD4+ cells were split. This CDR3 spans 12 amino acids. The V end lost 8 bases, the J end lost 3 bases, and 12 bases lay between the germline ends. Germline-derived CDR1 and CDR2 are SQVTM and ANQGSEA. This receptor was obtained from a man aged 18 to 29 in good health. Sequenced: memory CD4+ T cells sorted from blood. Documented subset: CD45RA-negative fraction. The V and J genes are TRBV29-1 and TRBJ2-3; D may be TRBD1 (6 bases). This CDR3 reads CSCRTVTDTQYF. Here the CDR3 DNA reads TGCAGCTGCCGGACAGTTACAGATACGCAGTATTTT.